A selection of T cell receptor beta chains follows, all from one sample in a study of cytomegalovirus exposure and HLA in healthy donors. The data were produced by immunoSEQ multiplex PCR, yet TCRdb's version contains in-frame clones alone and is incomplete. Here the sample spans 90,000 to 100,000 clones, roughly 80% being singletons. Sequencing was done on a sample of PBMCs. The receptors come from a man between 35 and 55 years old in good health and CMV-seronegative. The CDR3 runs from the conserved cysteine through the conserved F or W. The D gene is left open where the match is weak. Expanded clones get a size class; other rows say once, few or many, or leave the size out.

d_gene	v_gene	j_gene	abundance	CDR3aa	CDR3nt
TRBD1	TRBV29-1	TRBJ2-1	once	CSVQSRQGVYNEQFF	TGCAGCGTCCAATCCCGACAGGGGGTCTACAATGAGCAGTTCTTC
-	TRBV7-2	TRBJ2-1	-	CASSQGGYQGLSHNEQFF	TGTGCCAGCAGCCAGGGGGGCTATCAGGGGCTCTCCCACAATGAGCAGTTCTTC
TRBD2	TRBV7-9	TRBJ2-1	few	CASSPMGLAGGKYNEQFF	TGTGCCAGCAGCCCCATGGGACTAGCGGGGGGGAAGTACAATGAGCAGTTCTTC
TRBD1	TRBV10-3	TRBJ2-7	few	CAISEAWTGAYEQYF	TGTGCCATCAGTGAGGCGTGGACAGGGGCCTACGAGCAGTACTTC
TRBD2	TRBV7-8	TRBJ2-5	-	CASRPGGGDQETQYF	TGTGCCAGCAGACCCGGGGGGGGAGACCAAGAGACCCAGTACTTC
TRBD1	TRBV4-1	TRBJ1-2	once	CASSQRTGSFPIHGYTF	TGCGCCAGCAGCCAAAGGACAGGGTCTTTCCCCATTCATGGCTACACCTTC
TRBD1	TRBV7-9	TRBJ2-3	-	CSSSWGQGSRRTDTQYF	TGTTCCAGCAGCTGGGGACAGGGGAGCCGGCGGACAGATACGCAGTATTTT
-	TRBV7-9	TRBJ1-2	-	CSSSLRGGLWGYTF	TGTTCCAGCAGCTTACGAGGCGGCCTCTGGGGCTACACCTTC
TRBD2	TRBV4-3	TRBJ2-1	-	CASSHAGLAGEVNEQFF	TGCGCCAGCAGCCACGCCGGTCTAGCGGGAGAGGTTAATGAGCAGTTCTTC
TRBD1	TRBV27	TRBJ2-7	-	CASSVGTGSYEQYF	TGTGCCAGCAGTGTCGGGACAGGGTCCTACGAGCAGTACTTC
-	TRBV6-6	TRBJ2-7	once	CASSYYAGQRYEQYF	TGTGCCAGCAGTTACTACGCCGGACAGCGCTACGAGCAGTACTTC
-	TRBV18	TRBJ2-6	few	CASSPRQDYSGANVLTF	TGTGCCAGCTCACCACGACAGGATTACTCTGGGGCCAACGTCCTGACTTTC
-	TRBV10-2	TRBJ2-6	-	CASFSSSGANVLTF	TGCGCCAGCTTTAGTAGCTCTGGGGCCAACGTCCTGACTTTC
-	TRBV7-9	TRBJ2-7	-	CSSSLAQAGYEQYF	TGTTCCAGCAGCTTAGCGCAGGCAGGCTACGAGCAGTACTTC
-	TRBV7-2	TRBJ1-5	-	CASSLGSLRWAQHF	TGTGCCAGCAGCTTAGGATCCCTGAGGTGGGCCCAGCATTTT
-	TRBV28	TRBJ1-6	-	CASRPRGSPYNSPLHF	TGTGCCAGCCGACCTAGGGGTAGCCCCTATAATTCACCCCTCCACTTT
-	TRBV7-9	TRBJ2-7	-	CASSQGGGRKNYEQYF	TGTGCCAGCAGCCAGGGGGGCGGGCGAAAAAATTACGAGCAGTACTTC
TRBD2	TRBV19	TRBJ2-1	few	CASTNRRLAASNEQFF	TGTGCCAGTACAAACCGGAGACTAGCGGCCTCCAATGAGCAGTTCTTC
-	TRBV6-6	TRBJ1-5	-	CASSTTGVGQPQHF	TGTGCCAGCAGTACCACGGGGGTCGGACAGCCCCAGCATTTT
-	TRBV9	TRBJ1-3	-	CASSIDSSGNTIYF	TGTGCCAGCAGCATCGACTCATCTGGAAACACCATATATTTT
TRBD2	TRBV10-1	TRBJ2-5	-	CARKGTSGRGSQETQYF	TGCGCAAGAAAGGGGACTAGCGGGAGAGGATCCCAAGAGACCCAGTACTTC
-	TRBV7-2	TRBJ1-4	-	CASRVGQQRNEKLFF	TGTGCCAGCAGGGTGGGACAACAAAGAAATGAAAAACTGTTTTTT
TRBD1	TRBV28	TRBJ2-7	-	CASSLPGQGTIEQYF	TGTGCCAGCAGTTTACCGGGACAGGGGACGATCGAGCAGTACTTC
-	TRBV28	TRBJ2-5	-	CASSLLTGPQETQYF	TGTGCCAGCAGTCTATTGACAGGCCCACAAGAGACCCAGTACTTC
-	TRBV5-1	TRBJ1-1	-	CASSPRGNTEAFF	TGCGCCAGCAGTCCCCGGGGGAACACTGAAGCTTTCTTT
TRBD2	TRBV11-2	TRBJ2-5	-	CASKLAGEETQYF	TGTGCCAGCAAACTAGCGGGAGAAGAGACCCAGTACTTC
-	TRBV9	TRBJ2-6	few	CASSPTAVLIFNVLTF	TGTGCCAGCAGCCCGACCGCGGTTTTAATATTTAACGTCCTGACTTTC
-	TRBV28	TRBJ1-5	-	CASSLTVSGQPQHF	TGTGCCAGCAGTTTAACAGTTAGCGGACAGCCCCAGCATTTT
-	TRBV19	TRBJ2-1	few	CASSPNGGTYNEQFF	TGTGCCAGTAGTCCCAATGGAGGCACCTACAATGAGCAGTTCTTC
TRBD1	TRBV5-1	TRBJ2-2	-	CASRFGQGATGELFF	TGCGCCAGCAGGTTCGGACAGGGGGCGACCGGGGAGCTGTTTTTT
-	TRBV7-2	TRBJ2-2	-	CASSPRVRGTGELFF	TGTGCCAGCAGCCCCCGGGTTCGTGGCACCGGGGAGCTGTTTTTT
TRBD1	TRBV28	TRBJ1-1	-	CASRSTGGPEAFF	TGTGCCAGCAGGTCCACAGGGGGCCCTGAAGCTTTCTTT
-	TRBV19	TRBJ2-4	-	CASSIDLSPIQYF	TGTGCCAGTAGTATTGACTTAAGCCCCATTCAGTACTTC
-	TRBV6-5	TRBJ1-5	-	CASSQTDSSNQPQHF	TGTGCCAGTTCTCAGACAGATTCTAGCAATCAGCCCCAGCATTTT
-	TRBV4-1	TRBJ2-3	-	CASSQEFGGLTTSTDTQYF	TGCGCCAGCAGCCAAGAGTTCGGCGGGCTCACTACTAGCACAGATACGCAGTATTTT
-	TRBV2	TRBJ2-5	-	CASKLFPGRGQETQYF	TGTGCCAGCAAATTATTTCCGGGGAGAGGTCAAGAGACCCAGTACTTC
-	TRBV27	TRBJ2-1	-	CASSERVGNEQFF	TGTGCCAGCTCCGAGAGGGTAGGCAATGAGCAGTTCTTC
-	TRBV28	TRBJ2-3	once	CASSSPNLRRDTQYF	TGTGCCAGCAGTTCGCCTAATTTACGGAGGGATACGCAGTATTTT
-	TRBV6-5	TRBJ1-2	-	CASTPTGNYGYTF	TGTGCCAGCACCCCTACAGGGAACTATGGCTACACCTTC
-	TRBV30	TRBJ1-1	-	CAWTSRGSTEAFF	TGTGCCTGGACCTCGAGGGGGAGCACTGAAGCTTTCTTT
TRBD2	TRBV5-1	TRBJ2-7	few	CASRDSGGSYEQYF	TGCGCCAGCAGGGATAGCGGGGGATCCTACGAGCAGTACTTC
-	TRBV5-4	TRBJ1-1	-	CASSREVNTEAFF	TGTGCCAGCAGCCGGGAAGTGAACACTGAAGCTTTCTTT
TRBD2	TRBV10-3	TRBJ2-7	-	CAISETSGAEQYF	TGTGCCATCAGTGAGACTAGCGGGGCCGAGCAGTACTTC
-	TRBV19	TRBJ1-5	-	CASSLPTANSNQPQHF	TGTGCCAGTAGTCTACCGACAGCGAATAGCAATCAGCCCCAGCATTTT
TRBD2	TRBV7-2	TRBJ2-7	-	CASSMGLAGGRLYEQYF	TGTGCCAGCAGCATGGGACTAGCGGGGGGCCGGCTCTACGAGCAGTACTTC
TRBD2	TRBV7-2	TRBJ2-7	once	CASSTGLGLSYEQYF	TGTGCCAGCAGCACGGGACTAGGGTTGTCTTACGAGCAGTACTTC
TRBD2	TRBV5-5	TRBJ2-3	-	CASSYSGRAGGDTQYF	TGTGCCAGCAGTTACAGCGGGAGGGCCGGGGGAGATACGCAGTATTTT
-	TRBV7-2	TRBJ2-5	-	CASSPGWVGAETQYF	TGTGCCAGCAGCCCTGGATGGGTGGGAGCTGAGACCCAGTACTTC
TRBD1	TRBV5-1	TRBJ2-7	-	CASSWGTGVGYEQYF	TGCGCCAGCAGCTGGGGGACAGGGGTGGGCTACGAGCAGTACTTC
-	TRBV5-1	TRBJ2-3	-	CASSLRESNTDTQYF	TGCGCCAGCAGCTTGCGGGAATCCAACACAGATACGCAGTATTTT
-	TRBV28	TRBJ1-1	once	CASKGGTEAFF	TGTGCCAGCAAAGGGGGCACTGAAGCTTTCTTT
TRBD2	TRBV4-3	TRBJ2-3	-	CASSQLQRGRTDTQYF	TGCGCCAGCAGCCAATTGCAGCGGGGACGTACAGATACGCAGTATTTT
TRBD1	TRBV13	TRBJ1-2	-	CASSPWGQTNYGYTF	TGTGCCAGCAGCCCCTGGGGACAGACAAACTATGGCTACACCTTC
-	TRBV28	TRBJ2-7	-	CASSPLWVPGEQYF	TGTGCCAGCAGTCCCCTCTGGGTCCCGGGCGAGCAGTACTTC
-	TRBV6-5	TRBJ2-7	-	CASRPDSLRAYEQYF	TGTGCCAGCAGGCCGGACAGCCTGAGGGCCTACGAGCAGTACTTC